This TCR beta chain was sequenced in a study of OX40 agonist ivuxolimab in advanced cancers. Worth noting for this clone: The antigen remains undetermined.

General study points: A proportion of nonresponders additionally exhibited low normalized T-cell clonal expansion.

The protocol was immunoSEQ multiplex PCR, while the TCRdb copy is restricted to in-frame clones and leaves out a portion. The sample records some 110,000 clones, approximately 90% being singletons. Germline CDR1 and CDR2: MDHEN and SYDVKM. V shed 6 bases, J shed 1 base, and the junction held 4 bases outside the gene matches. This CDR3 is 14 amino acids long. The V and J genes are TRBV28 and TRBJ1-1, with 8 bases identical to TRBD1. This clonotype was sampled from an adult with an advanced solid tumor such as melanoma, head and neck, liver or kidney cancer. This specimen was CD4+ or CD8+ T cells sorted from blood, taken in a trial of the OX40 agonist ivuxolimab. The CDR3 here is CASRTGAKNTEAFF. CDR3 coding DNA: TGTGCCAGCAGGACAGGGGCGAAGAACACTGAAGCTTTCTTT.